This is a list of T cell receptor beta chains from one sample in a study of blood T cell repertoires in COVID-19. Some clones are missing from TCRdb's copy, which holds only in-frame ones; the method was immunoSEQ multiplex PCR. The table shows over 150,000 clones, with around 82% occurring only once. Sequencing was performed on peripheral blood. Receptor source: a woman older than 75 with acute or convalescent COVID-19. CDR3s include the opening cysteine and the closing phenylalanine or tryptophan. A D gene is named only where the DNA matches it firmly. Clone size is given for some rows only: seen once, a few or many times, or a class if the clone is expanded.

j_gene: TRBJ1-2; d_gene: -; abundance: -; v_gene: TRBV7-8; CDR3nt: TGTGCCAGCAGCCGGGGGACTGACAAAAACTATGGCTACACCTTC; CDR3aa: CASSRGTDKNYGYTF
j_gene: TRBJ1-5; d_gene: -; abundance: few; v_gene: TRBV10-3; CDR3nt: TGTGCCATCAGTGAGTCTGGTATGGCTCAGCCCCAGCATTTT; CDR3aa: CAISESGMAQPQHF
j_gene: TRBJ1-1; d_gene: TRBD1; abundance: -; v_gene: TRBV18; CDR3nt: TGTGCCAGCTCACCACTCGAACAGGGGACTGAAGCTTTCTTT; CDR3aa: CASSPLEQGTEAFF
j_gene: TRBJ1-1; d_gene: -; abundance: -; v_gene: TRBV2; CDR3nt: TGTGCCAGCGACCAGGAGAACACTGAAGCTTTCTTT; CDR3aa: CASDQENTEAFF
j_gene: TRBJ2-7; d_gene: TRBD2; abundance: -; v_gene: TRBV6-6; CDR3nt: TGTGCCAGCAGTTACGGGGCTAGCGGGAACGAGCAGTACTTC; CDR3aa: CASSYGASGNEQYF
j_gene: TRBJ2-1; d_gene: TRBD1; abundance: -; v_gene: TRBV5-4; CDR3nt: TGTGCCAGCAGACGGGACAGCGAACCGCGGTTCTTC; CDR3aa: CASRRDSEPRFF
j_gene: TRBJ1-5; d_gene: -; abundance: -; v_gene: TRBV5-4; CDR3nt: TGTGCCAGCAGCTTTGGAGGGTCCTATGATCAGCCCCAGCATTTT; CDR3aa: CASSFGGSYDQPQHF
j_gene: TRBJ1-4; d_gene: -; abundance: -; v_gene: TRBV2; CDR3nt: TGTGCCAGCAGTGACCCACAGGGTGCAACTAATGAAAAACTGTTTTTT; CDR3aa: CASSDPQGATNEKLFF
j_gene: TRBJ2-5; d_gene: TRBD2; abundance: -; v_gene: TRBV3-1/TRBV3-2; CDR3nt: TGTGCCAGCAGTGGAATAGCGGGGGGAAAAGAGACCCAGTACTTC; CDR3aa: CASSGIAGGKETQYF
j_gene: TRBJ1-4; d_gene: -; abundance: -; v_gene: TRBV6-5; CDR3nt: TGTGCCAGCAGTTGGACCTACAGGCGGGGGGAAAAACTGTTTTTT; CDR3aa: CASSWTYRRGEKLFF
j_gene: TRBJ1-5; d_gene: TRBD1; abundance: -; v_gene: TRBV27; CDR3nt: TGTGCCAGCAGTACAGGGGGGTACGGGAGCAATCAGCCCCAGCATTTT; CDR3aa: CASSTGGYGSNQPQHF
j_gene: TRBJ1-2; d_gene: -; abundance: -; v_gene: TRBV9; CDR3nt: TGTGCCAGCAGCGTAGGCGCAAGAGGCTACACCTTC; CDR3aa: CASSVGARGYTF
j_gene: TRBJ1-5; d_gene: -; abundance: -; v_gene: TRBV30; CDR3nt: TGTGCCTGGAGCGCCGGCGGGGGGGGGATTCAGCCCCAGCATTTT; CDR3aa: CAWSAGGGGIQPQHF
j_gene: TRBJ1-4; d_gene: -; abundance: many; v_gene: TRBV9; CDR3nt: TGTGCCAGCAGCGTATCATCGGGGAGTGATGAAAAACTGTTTTTT; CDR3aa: CASSVSSGSDEKLFF
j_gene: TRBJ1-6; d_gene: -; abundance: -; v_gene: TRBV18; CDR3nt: TGTGCCAGCTCACCTGGGGGAGGGAATTCACCCCTCCACTTT; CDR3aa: CASSPGGGNSPLHF
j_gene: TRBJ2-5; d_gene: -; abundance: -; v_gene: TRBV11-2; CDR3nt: TGTGCCAGCAGCCCAGGTCACCAAGAGACCCAGTACTTC; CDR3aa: CASSPGHQETQYF
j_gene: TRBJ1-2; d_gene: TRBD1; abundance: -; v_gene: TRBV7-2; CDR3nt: TGTGCCAGCAGACCCGACAGGGGGGGCTATGGCTACACCTTC; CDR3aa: CASRPDRGGYGYTF
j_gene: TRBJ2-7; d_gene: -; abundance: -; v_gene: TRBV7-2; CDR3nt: TGTGCCAGCAGCTTAGATCCAGGGGGGCTCGAGCAGTACTTC; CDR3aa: CASSLDPGGLEQYF
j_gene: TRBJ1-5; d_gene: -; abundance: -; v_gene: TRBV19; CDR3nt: TGTGCCAGTAGTACGGGTATCCAGGGAAACCAGCCCCAGCATTTT; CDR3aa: CASSTGIQGNQPQHF
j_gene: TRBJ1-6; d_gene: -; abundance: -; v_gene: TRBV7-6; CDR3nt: TGTGCCAGCAGCCTACGACTAGGGGACTCACCCCTCCACTTT; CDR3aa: CASSLRLGDSPLHF
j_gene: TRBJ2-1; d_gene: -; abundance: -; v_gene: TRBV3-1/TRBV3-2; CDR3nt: TGTGCCAGCAGCCAAGATTTGAGCGGATATGGGCAGTTCTTC; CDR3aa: CASSQDLSGYGQFF
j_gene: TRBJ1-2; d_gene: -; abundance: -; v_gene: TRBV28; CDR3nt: TGTGCCAGCAGTTCCGTCCGGTTTTATGGCTACACCTTC; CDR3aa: CASSSVRFYGYTF
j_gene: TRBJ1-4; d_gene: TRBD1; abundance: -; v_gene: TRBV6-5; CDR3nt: TGTGCCAGCGGGCTCGACAGGGCCTTTTTT; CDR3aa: CASGLDRAFF
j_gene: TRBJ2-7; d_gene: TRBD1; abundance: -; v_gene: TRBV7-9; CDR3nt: TGTGCCAGCAGCCGTACCGGGACAGGGACCTACGAGCAGTACTTC; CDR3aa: CASSRTGTGTYEQYF
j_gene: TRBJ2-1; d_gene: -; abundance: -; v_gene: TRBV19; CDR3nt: TGTGCCAGTAGTATAGGACACACCGATGAGCAGTTCTTC; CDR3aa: CASSIGHTDEQFF
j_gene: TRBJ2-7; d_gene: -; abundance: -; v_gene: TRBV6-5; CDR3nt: TGTGCCAGCAGCCTGACATCCTCCTACGAGCAGTACTTC; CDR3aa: CASSLTSSYEQYF
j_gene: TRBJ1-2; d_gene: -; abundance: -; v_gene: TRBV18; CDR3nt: TGTGCCAGCTCGCCATCAGGGGAGGGCTACACCTTC; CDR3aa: CASSPSGEGYTF
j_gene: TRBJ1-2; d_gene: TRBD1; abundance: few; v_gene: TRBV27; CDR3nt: TGTGCCAGCAGGCCCCAGCAGGGGGCTCGAGGCTACACCTTC; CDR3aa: CASRPQQGARGYTF
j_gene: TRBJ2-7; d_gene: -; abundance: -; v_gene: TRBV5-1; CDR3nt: TGCGCCAGCAGCTTGCTCGGTCGGCGCCAAGGGAGTACCTACGAGCAGTACTTC; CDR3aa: CASSLLGRRQGSTYEQYF
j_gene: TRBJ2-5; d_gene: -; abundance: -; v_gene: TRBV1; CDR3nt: TGCACCAGCAGGTACAGGGTCGTAGGATCATTCCGGGATGGGAGAATGGAGACCCAGTACTTC; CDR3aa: CTSRYRVVGSFRDGRMETQYF
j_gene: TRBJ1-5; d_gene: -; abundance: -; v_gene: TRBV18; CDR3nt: TGTGCCAGCTCACCGACCCAACAGAATCAGCCCCAGCATTTT; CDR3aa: CASSPTQQNQPQHF
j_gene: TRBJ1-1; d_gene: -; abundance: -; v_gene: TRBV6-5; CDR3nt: TGTGCCAGCAGTAGGGGTAACACTGAAGCTTTCTTT; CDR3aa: CASSRGNTEAFF
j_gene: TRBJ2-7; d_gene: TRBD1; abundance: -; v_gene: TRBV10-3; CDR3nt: TGTGCCATCAGTGAGTCGCTATGGGACAGGGTAGGGGCCTTAAACGAGCAGTACTTC; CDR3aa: CAISESLWDRVGALNEQYF